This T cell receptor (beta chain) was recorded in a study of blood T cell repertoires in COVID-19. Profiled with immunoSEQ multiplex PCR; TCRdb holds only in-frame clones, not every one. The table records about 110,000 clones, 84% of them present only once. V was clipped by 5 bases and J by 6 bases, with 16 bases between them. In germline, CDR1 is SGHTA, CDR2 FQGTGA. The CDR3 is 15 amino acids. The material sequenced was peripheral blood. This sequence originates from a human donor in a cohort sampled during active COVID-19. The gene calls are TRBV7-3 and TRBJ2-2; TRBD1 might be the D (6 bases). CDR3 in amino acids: CASSGTGSSPGELFF. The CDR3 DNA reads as TGTGCCAGCAGCGGAACAGGGTCGTCTCCCGGGGAGCTGTTTTTT.